The 32 T cell receptor beta chains reported below all come from one sample, sequenced in a study of identical twins. TCRdb analysed the 5' RACE reads with MiXCR anew, one entry per CDR3 protein. This sample carries a few hundred thousand distinct CDR3 sequences, around 8.3% of them seen once, and the ten largest clones take approximately 3%. These data also featured in a second study, about yellow fever vaccine responses in identical twins.

Sequencing was done on a sample of CD8+ T cells sorted from blood. These receptors originate from a woman under 30 in good health.

This clonotype was counted only a few times. This sequence joins TRBV12-3 or TRBV12-4 and TRBJ2-2; D possibly matches TRBD1 or TRBD2 (5 bases each). V was pared by 1 base and J by 7 bases, with 7 bases between. The length of the CDR3 is 13 residues. For the CDR3, the DNA is TGTGCCAGCAGTTTAGGGGGGTACGGGGAGCTGTTTTTT. Protein sequence: CASSLGGYGELFF.

In its sample, this clonotype was seen a few times. The V and J genes are TRBV4-3 and TRBJ2-5; D might be TRBD1 (5 bases). Deletions cut 0 bases from V and 2 bases from J, with 10 bases between. Germline CDR1 LGHNA, CDR2 YSLEER. This CDR3 is 15 amino acids long. In DNA, the CDR3 is TGCGCCAGCAGCCAAGACACAGGTTTGCAAGAGACCCAGTACTTC. Residues: CASSQDTGLQETQYF.

This clonotype has only a few counts. V is TRBV27 and J is TRBJ2-5, with 9 bases lining up with TRBD1. Germline CDR1 and CDR2: MNHEY and SMNVEV (reference sequence). The CDR3 runs 16 residues. Trimming removed 4 bases from V and 1 base from J; junction bases left unmatched: 7. The CDR3 here is CASSSPGDRVQETQYF. The CDR3 DNA reads TGTGCCAGCAGTTCCCCCGGGGACAGGGTCCAAGAGACCCAGTACTTC.

This clonotype was counted at least ten times. The chain uses TRBV7-9 and TRBJ2-7, with 8 bases lining up with TRBD2. Germline V CDR1 and CDR2: SEHNR, FQNEAQ (reference sequence). The CDR3 covers 13 residues. Trimming at V came to 4 bases and at J to 4 bases, leaving 3 bases not matched to a gene. The CDR3 is CASSSGGPYEQYF. In DNA, the CDR3 is TGTGCCAGCAGCTCGGGGGGGCCGTACGAGCAGTACTTC.

This clonotype was seen a few times. For the CDR3, the DNA is TGTGCCAGCAGCTTGTATCGGATGTTAGGCACAGATACGCAGTATTTT. Translation gives CASSLYRMLGTDTQYF. V and J are TRBV5-8 and TRBJ2-3; D call uncertain. The germline gives CDR1 SGHTS, CDR2 YDEGEE. This CDR3 contains 16 residues. The germline V and J ends were trimmed by 1 base and 1 base, with 13 bases remaining between them.

This clonotype was found many times. This chain connects TRBV4-3 to TRBJ2-7, with 12 bases fitting TRBD2. The CDR3 runs to 15 residues. The J segment lost 6 bases and the V segment lost 0 bases, leaving 3 bases of the junction unmatched. CDR1 is LGHNA and CDR2 is YSLEER in the germline V gene. CDR3 loop: CASSQEGLAGTEQYF. In DNA form, the CDR3 reads TGCGCCAGCAGCCAAGAAGGACTAGCGGGGACCGAGCAGTACTTC.

This clonotype appeared many times. This chain links TRBV20-1 with TRBJ2-1, with D perhaps TRBD2 (5 bases). V dropped 0 bases and J dropped 6 bases, with 15 bases sitting between them. Germline values: CDR1 DFQATT, CDR2 SNEGSKA (reference sequence). This CDR3 is 15 amino acids long. CDR3 in DNA: TGCAGTGCTAGAGATGCAGTCGGGGTAGGCAATGAGCAGTTCTTC. It yields the protein CSARDAVGVGNEQFF.

This sequence joins TRBV6-1 and TRBJ1-1; TRBD1 matches 8 bases. The V gene end was trimmed by 6 bases and the J gene end by 2 bases; junction bases not matched to a gene: 8. Germline CDR1 and CDR2: MNHNS and SASEGT. The CDR3 is made up of 15 amino acids. The CDR3 is CASRPRTGGNTEAFF. The DNA for the CDR3 is TGTGCCAGCAGACCTCGAACAGGGGGTAACACTGAAGCTTTCTTT.

The V and J genes are TRBV6-1 and TRBJ2-1; the match to TRBD2 covers 10 bases. The germline CDR1 and CDR2 sequences are MNHNS and SASEGT. The CDR3 length is 16 residues. Losses at the gene ends were 5 bases for V and 2 bases for J; bases not matched to a gene: 6. Written as DNA, the CDR3 is TGTGCCAGCAGTCCCCGGCTAGCGGGAGCCTACAATGAGCAGTTCTTC. It codes for CASSPRLAGAYNEQFF.

The sample holds a few counts of this clonotype. The chain recombines TRBV7-9 with TRBJ2-7; 7 bases match TRBD2. V dropped 5 bases and J dropped 3; count of bases not matched to a gene: 13. The CDR3 sequence is 16 residues long. Looked up from germline, CDR1 is SEHNR and CDR2 is FQNEAQ (reference sequence). CDR3 amino acids: CASSPPLSSGIYEQYF. The CDR3 DNA reads as TGTGCCAGCAGCCCCCCTTTGTCCAGCGGGATCTACGAGCAGTACTTC.

In this sample, this clonotype turned up many times. J is TRBJ1-4 and V is TRBV7-9; the match to TRBD1 covers 7 bases. J gave up 8 bases and V 4 bases, and 7 bases lay outside the gene matches. This CDR3 region has 14 residues. Germline V CDR1 and CDR2: SEHNR, FQNEAQ (reference sequence). CDR3 coding DNA: TGTGCCAGCAGCTCGCTCGGACAGGACGAAAAACTGTTTTTT. Protein sequence: CASSSLGQDEKLFF.

The V and J genes are TRBV5-4 and TRBJ1-6; D is undetermined. Per the germline V gene, CDR1 is SGHNT and CDR2 is YYREEE (reference sequence). Between the trimmed V and J ends, which lost 0 bases and 7 bases, there was a span of 11 bases. The CDR3 has 15 residues. The CDR3 is CASSLGDMRNSPLHF. CDR3 sequence (DNA): TGTGCCAGCAGCTTGGGAGACATGCGAAATTCACCCCTCCACTTT.

This clonotype was counted only a few times. V is TRBV6-1 and J is TRBJ2-3, with 8 bases fitting TRBD2. Germline V lookup: CDR1 MNHNS, CDR2 SASEGT. Trimming removed 4 bases from V and 6 bases from J; junction bases left unmatched: 6. The CDR3 covers 14 residues. CDR3 residues: CASSGAGAADTQYF. CDR3 nucleotide sequence: TGTGCCAGCAGTGGAGCGGGAGCAGCCGATACGCAGTATTTT.

This chain connects TRBV20-1 to TRBJ2-3; D remains unclear. Trimming shortened V by 5 bases and J by 0 bases, and 18 bases separated the two germline ends. There are 16 residues in the CDR3. CDR1 DFQATT and CDR2 SNEGSKA come from the germline V gene (reference sequence). DNA for the CDR3: TGCAGTGCTCGTCCAAATTTGAAGACTAGCACAGATACGCAGTATTTT. It is translated as CSARPNLKTSTDTQYF.

This clonotype was observed at least ten times. The chain employs TRBV5-1 and TRBJ2-7; D gene ambiguous. This CDR3 is built from 13 residues. Germline lookup yields CDR1 SGHRS and CDR2 YFSETQ. V lost 7 bases and J 4 bases, leaving 15 bases between the germline ends. This CDR3 is CASVWPNSYEQYF. The CDR3 nucleotides are TGCGCCAGCGTCTGGCCGAACTCTTACGAGCAGTACTTC.

Only a few counts were recorded for this clonotype. The chain joins TRBV12-5 to TRBJ2-5; possible D gene TRBD1, 6 bases. Germline loops: CDR1 LGHNT, CDR2 FRNRAP. The V end was cut by 5 bases, the J end by 3 bases, with 13 bases between. The CDR3 sequence is 14 residues long. The CDR3 protein is CASGPGQIKETQYF. The CDR3 coding sequence is TGTGCTAGTGGTCCCGGACAGATAAAAGAGACCCAGTACTTC.

This clonotype was found a few times. One junction end does not reproduce the germline sequence, and a read error may be involved. The rearrangement joins TRBV7-7 to TRBJ2-3, with 7 bases that match TRBD2. Germline V CDR1 and CDR2: SSHAT, FNYEAQ (reference sequence). CDR3 length equals 16 residues. The CDR3 sequence: CASSLGGGSNTDTQYF. The CDR3 DNA reads TGTGCTAGCAGCTTAGGTGGCGGGAGTAACACAGATACGCAGTATTTT.

This clonotype has ten or more counts. This rearrangement joins TRBV5-1 to TRBJ1-1; D might be TRBD1 (5 bases). The V gene's germline CDR1 is SGHRS and CDR2 YFSETQ. Deletions cut 7 bases from V and 3 bases from J, with 19 bases between. There are 15 residues in the CDR3. CDR3 amino acids: CASATGTAGDTEAFF. The CDR3 DNA is TGCGCCAGCGCAACCGGGACCGCAGGAGACACTGAAGCTTTCTTT.

In its sample, this clonotype was seen a few times. The gene calls are TRBV27 and TRBJ2-7; maybe TRBD2 (6 bases). Trimming removed 9 bases from V and 0 bases from J, with 18 bases in between. The germline gives CDR1 MNHEY, CDR2 SMNVEV (reference sequence). CDR3 size: 15 residues. CDR3 in DNA: TGTGCCAGTGACCTCCGGGACTCTCGCTCCTACGAGCAGTACTTC. Its translation: CASDLRDSRSYEQYF.

This clonotype was picked up a small number of times. The V call is TRBV25-1, the J call TRBJ2-2, with 12 bases fitting TRBD2. This CDR3 has 16 amino acids. CDR1 MGHDK and CDR2 SYGVNS come from the germline V gene. V trimming: 3 bases; J trimming: 6 bases; junction bases outside the gene matches: 5. This CDR3 is CASSDRGLAGSGELFF. The CDR3 DNA is TGTGCCAGCAGTGATCGCGGACTAGCGGGATCCGGGGAGCTGTTTTTT.

This clonotype was detected ten times or more. The chain employs TRBV7-9 and TRBJ2-7; 9 bases line up with TRBD1. The CDR3 runs to 16 residues. Per germline, CDR1 SEHNR and CDR2 FQNEAQ (reference sequence). V shed 5 bases, J shed 5 bases, and the junction held 13 bases outside the gene matches. The CDR3 region is CASSHLNLGQGNEQYF. As DNA, the CDR3 is TGTGCCAGCAGCCACCTCAACCTAGGACAGGGGAACGAGCAGTACTTC.

In its sample, this clonotype was seen a few times. The rearrangement uses TRBV6-2 or TRBV6-3 and TRBJ2-3; 12 positions agree with TRBD2. This CDR3 contains 15 residues. Trimming at V came to 7 bases and at J to 2 bases, leaving 4 bases not matched to a gene. Germline CDR1 reads MNHEY; CDR2 reads SVGEGT. The CDR3 nucleotides are TGTGCCAGCACTGGACTAGCGGGATTCACAGATACGCAGTATTTT. It translates to CASTGLAGFTDTQYF.

There are a few counts of this clonotype. V gene TRBV7-8 combines with J gene TRBJ2-7, with D possibly being TRBD2 (6 bases). V was cut by 5 bases and J by 0 bases, with 17 bases left in between. Germline CDR1 and CDR2: SGHVS and FQNEAQ. This CDR3 spans 16 amino acids. CDR3 in amino acids: CASSPHGTASSYEQYF. CDR3 coding DNA: TGTGCCAGCAGCCCTCACGGGACTGCGAGCTCCTACGAGCAGTACTTC.

This clonotype was counted many times. The V and J genes are TRBV27 and TRBJ2-7; D ambiguous. Looked up from germline, CDR1 is MNHEY and CDR2 is SMNVEV (reference sequence). Trimming removed 6 bases from V and 2 bases from J, with 11 bases in between. CDR3 length: 13 residues. The CDR3 sequence: CASRRTGAYEQYF. The CDR3 nucleotides read TGTGCCAGCAGACGGACCGGTGCCTACGAGCAGTACTTC.

The sample holds a few counts of this clonotype. The chain carries TRBV28 and TRBJ2-7; TRBD1 is a possible D gene (6 bases). CDR3 length equals 12 residues. V was clipped by 5 bases and J by 6 bases, with 11 bases between them. Germline V gene sequence: CDR1 MDHEN, CDR2 SYDVKM. For the CDR3, the DNA is TGTGCCAGCAGTCTGGGGGCAACCGAGCAGTACTTC. This encodes CASSLGATEQYF.

This clonotype was seen a handful of times. The rearrangement uses TRBV12-3 or TRBV12-4 and TRBJ1-1; no firm D call. V was shortened by 3 bases and J by 4 bases, with 15 bases between the two germline ends. The CDR3 covers 15 residues. The CDR3 DNA reads TGTGCCAGCAGTTTTGTAGGGAGGTTTATCACTGAAGCTTTCTTT. This encodes CASSFVGRFITEAFF.

The chain has TRBV4-1 and TRBJ1-3; the D gene is possibly TRBD1 (5 bases). This CDR3 contains 13 residues. V was cut by 1 base and J by 4 bases, with 5 bases left in between. Looked up from germline, CDR1 is MGHRA and CDR2 is YSYEKL. The CDR3 coding sequence is TGCGCCAGCAGCCAAGGGGACGGAAACACCATATATTTT. This sequence encodes CASSQGDGNTIYF.

This clonotype has at least ten counts. This sequence joins TRBV20-1 and TRBJ2-1; TRBD2 agrees at 12 bases. The V and J ends lost 0 bases and 0 bases, in that order; junction bases with no gene match: 9. Germline V gene data show CDR1 as DFQATT and CDR2 as SNEGSKA (reference sequence). This CDR3 comprises 19 residues. CDR3 sequence: CSARDLTSGGLSSYNEQFF. In DNA, the CDR3 is TGCAGTGCTAGAGATTTAACTAGCGGGGGGCTATCCTCCTACAATGAGCAGTTCTTC.

This clonotype was detected only a few times. The chain has TRBV5-1 and TRBJ2-7, with TRBD1 matching 9 bases. CDR1 and CDR2 from the germline V gene are SGHRS and YFSETQ. The CDR3 totals 15 residues. V shed 6 bases and J 1 base; nucleotides not matched to a gene: 8. The CDR3 loop is CASNPGQGFSYEQYF. CDR3 in DNA: TGCGCCAGCAACCCCGGACAGGGGTTTTCCTACGAGCAGTACTTC.

This clonotype was counted many times. The rearrangement joins TRBV27 to TRBJ2-7, with D possibly TRBD1 on 6 matching bases. CDR1 is MNHEY, CDR2 SMNVEV, per germline (reference sequence). V lost 6 bases to trimming and J lost 4 bases, with 10 bases between them. This CDR3 has 12 residues. This CDR3 reads CASSLTGYEQYF. CDR3 nucleotides: TGTGCCAGCAGCTTAACAGGGTACGAGCAGTACTTC.

This clonotype appeared many times. The V gene is TRBV29-1, the J gene TRBJ1-2, with a tentative D call TRBD1 (5 bases). Germline assignment: CDR1 SQVTM and CDR2 ANQGSEA. V was cut by 5 bases and J by 2 bases, with 9 bases left in between. The CDR3 is 12 residues long. CDR3 sequence: CSVRTWNYGYTF. The CDR3 DNA reads TGCAGCGTTCGGACATGGAACTATGGCTACACCTTC.

This clonotype has more than one count but fewer than ten. This chain joins TRBV15 and TRBJ2-1; TRBD2 matches at 9 bases. Per germline, CDR1 LNHNV and CDR2 YYDKDF (reference sequence). This CDR3 has 15 residues. With 0 bases clipped from V and 8 bases from J, the junction kept 5 bases outside the gene matches. In nucleotides, the CDR3 is TGTGCCACCAGCAGAGATAGGGCGGGGGGGGATGAGCAGTTCTTC. Translating it yields CATSRDRAGGDEQFF. Filled out from reference TRBV15 and TRBJ2-1, the complete variable domain reads DAMVIQNPRYQVTQFGKPVTLSCSQTLNHNVMYWYQQKSSQAPKLLFHYYDKDFNNEADTPDNFQSRRPNTSFCFLDIRSPGLGDTAMYLCATSRDRAGGDEQFFGPGTRLTVL.